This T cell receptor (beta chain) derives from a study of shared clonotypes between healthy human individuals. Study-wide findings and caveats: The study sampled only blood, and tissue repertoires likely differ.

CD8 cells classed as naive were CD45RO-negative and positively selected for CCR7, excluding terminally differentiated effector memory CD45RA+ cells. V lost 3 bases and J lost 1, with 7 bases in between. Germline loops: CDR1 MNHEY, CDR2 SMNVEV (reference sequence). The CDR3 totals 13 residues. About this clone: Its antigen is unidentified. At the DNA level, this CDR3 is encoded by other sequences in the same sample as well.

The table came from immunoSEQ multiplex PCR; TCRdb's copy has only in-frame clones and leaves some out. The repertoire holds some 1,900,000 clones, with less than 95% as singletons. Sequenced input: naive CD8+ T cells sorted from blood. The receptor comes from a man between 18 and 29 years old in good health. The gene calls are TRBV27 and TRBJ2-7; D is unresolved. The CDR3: CASSFGKSYEQYF. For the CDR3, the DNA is TGTGCCAGCAGTTTTGGTAAATCCTACGAGCAGTACTTC.